This T cell receptor beta chain is from a study of cytomegalovirus exposure and HLA in healthy donors. Notes on the study in general: About 87% or about 30% of the time was how often most TCR beta V segments were productive, according to an earlier analysis. TCR sequences were mostly rare, though some public TCRs occurred in many donors. In a later analysis, a missense DCLRE1C variant was linked to TCR beta V- and J-gene trimming.

In this sample, this clone turned up a few times. What it binds is not known. Losses at the gene ends were 5 bases for V and 0 bases for J; bases not matched to a gene: 3. CDR1 is MDHEN, CDR2 SYDVKM, per germline. The CDR3 runs to 14 residues. PCR primers comprised 60 Vbeta and 13 Jbeta primers. Generated by immunoSEQ multiplex PCR, the TCRdb table keeps only in-frame clones and is missing some. The data contain some 120,000 clones, 80% of them singletons. This clonotype was obtained from a male donor in good health and CMV-seronegative. The V and J genes are TRBV28 and TRBJ1-1; 7 nucleotides agree with TRBD1. The sequenced sample was PBMCs. CDR3 protein: CASSEGAMNTEAFF. The DNA for the CDR3 is TGTGCCAGCAGTGAGGGGGCAATGAACACTGAAGCTTTCTTT. The variable domain in full, completed from reference TRBV28 and TRBJ1-1, reads DVKVTQSSRYLVKRTGEKVFLECVQDMDHENMFWYRQDPGLGLRLIYFSYDVKMKEKGDIPEGYSVSREKKERFSLILESASTNQTSMYLCASSEGAMNTEAFFGQGTRLTVV.